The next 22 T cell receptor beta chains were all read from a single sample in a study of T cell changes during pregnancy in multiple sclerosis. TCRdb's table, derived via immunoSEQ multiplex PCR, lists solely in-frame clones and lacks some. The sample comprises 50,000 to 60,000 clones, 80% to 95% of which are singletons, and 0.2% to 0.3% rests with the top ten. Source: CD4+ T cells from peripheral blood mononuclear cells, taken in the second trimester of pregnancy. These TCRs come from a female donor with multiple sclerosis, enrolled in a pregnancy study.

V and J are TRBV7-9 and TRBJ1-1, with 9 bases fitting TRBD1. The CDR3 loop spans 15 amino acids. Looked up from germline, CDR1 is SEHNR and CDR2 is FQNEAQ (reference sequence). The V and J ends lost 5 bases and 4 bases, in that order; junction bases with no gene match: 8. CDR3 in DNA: TGTGCCAGCAGCGAACAGGGGGCCGGGGGCACTGAAGCTTTCTTT. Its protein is CASSEQGAGGTEAFF.

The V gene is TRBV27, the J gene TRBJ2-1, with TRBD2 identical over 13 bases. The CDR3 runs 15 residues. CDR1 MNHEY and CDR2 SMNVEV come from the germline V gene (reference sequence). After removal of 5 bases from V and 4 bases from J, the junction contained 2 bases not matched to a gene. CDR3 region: CASSLGLAGYNEQFF. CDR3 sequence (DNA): TGTGCCAGCAGTCTGGGACTAGCGGGGTACAATGAGCAGTTCTTC.

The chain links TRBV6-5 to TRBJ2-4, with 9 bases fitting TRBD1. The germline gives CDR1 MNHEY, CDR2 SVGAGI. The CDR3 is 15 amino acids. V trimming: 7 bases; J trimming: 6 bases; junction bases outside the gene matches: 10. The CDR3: CASISTGGAGNIQYF. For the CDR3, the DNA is TGTGCCAGCATCTCAACAGGGGGCGCAGGAAACATTCAGTACTTC.

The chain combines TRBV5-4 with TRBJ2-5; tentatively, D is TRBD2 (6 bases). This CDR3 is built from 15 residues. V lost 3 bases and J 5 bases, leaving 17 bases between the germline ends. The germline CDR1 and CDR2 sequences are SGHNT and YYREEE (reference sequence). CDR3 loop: CASSSSGVVRETQYF. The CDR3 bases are TGTGCCAGCAGCTCGTCGGGGGTAGTGCGGGAGACCCAGTACTTC.

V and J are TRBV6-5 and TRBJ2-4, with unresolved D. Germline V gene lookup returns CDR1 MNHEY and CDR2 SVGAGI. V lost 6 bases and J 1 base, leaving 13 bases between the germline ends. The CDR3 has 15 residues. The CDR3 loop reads CASSPYARAKNIQYF. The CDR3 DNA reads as TGTGCCAGCAGCCCGTACGCCAGGGCCAAAAACATTCAGTACTTC.

For the CDR3, the DNA is TGTGCCAGCAGCCAAGACTCGGGATATGGCTACACCTTC. It encodes CASSQDSGYGYTF. The V and J genes are TRBV14 and TRBJ1-2; D is unclear. Germline assignment: CDR1 SGHDN and CDR2 FVKESK. Trimming removed 0 bases from V and 5 bases from J, with 7 bases in between. This CDR3 comprises 13 residues.

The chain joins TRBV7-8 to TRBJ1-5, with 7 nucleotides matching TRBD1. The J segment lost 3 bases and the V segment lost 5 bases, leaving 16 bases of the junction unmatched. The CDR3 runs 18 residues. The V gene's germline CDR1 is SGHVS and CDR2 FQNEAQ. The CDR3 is CASSHSWTGAEANQPQHF. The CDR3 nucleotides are TGTGCCAGCAGCCACTCCTGGACAGGCGCCGAAGCCAATCAGCCCCAGCATTTT.

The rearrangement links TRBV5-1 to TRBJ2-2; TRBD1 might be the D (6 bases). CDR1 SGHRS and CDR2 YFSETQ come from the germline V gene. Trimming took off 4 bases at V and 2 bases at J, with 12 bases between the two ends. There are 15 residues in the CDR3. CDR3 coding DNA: TGCGCCAGCAGCGCTCCGGGACACAACACCGGGGAGCTGTTTTTT. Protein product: CASSAPGHNTGELFF.

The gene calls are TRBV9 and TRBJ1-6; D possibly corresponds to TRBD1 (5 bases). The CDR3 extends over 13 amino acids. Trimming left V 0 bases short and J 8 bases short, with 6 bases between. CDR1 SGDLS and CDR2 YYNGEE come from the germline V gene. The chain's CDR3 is CASSVGGDSPLHF. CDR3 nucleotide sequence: TGTGCCAGCAGCGTAGGGGGGGATTCACCCCTCCACTTT.

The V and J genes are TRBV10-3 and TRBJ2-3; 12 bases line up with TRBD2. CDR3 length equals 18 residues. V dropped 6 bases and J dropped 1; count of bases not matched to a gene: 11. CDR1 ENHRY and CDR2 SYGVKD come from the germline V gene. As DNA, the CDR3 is TGTGCCATCAGGACGACTAGCGGGGGACGGGGGGGCACAGATACGCAGTATTTT. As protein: CAIRTTSGGRGGTDTQYF.

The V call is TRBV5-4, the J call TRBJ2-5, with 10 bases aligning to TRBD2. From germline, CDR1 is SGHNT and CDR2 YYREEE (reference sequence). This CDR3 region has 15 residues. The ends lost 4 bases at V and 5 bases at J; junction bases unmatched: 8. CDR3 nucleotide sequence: TGTGCCAGCAGCGATACTAGCGGGGCAGTTGAGACCCAGTACTTC. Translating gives CASSDTSGAVETQYF.

This chain's CDR3 is CASSDSGGAQETQYF. As DNA, the CDR3 is TGTGCCAGCAGCGATAGCGGGGGGGCCCAAGAGACCCAGTACTTC. The chain employs TRBV9 and TRBJ2-5, with 11 bases lining up with TRBD2. Germline-derived CDR1 and CDR2 are SGDLS and YYNGEE. J was trimmed by 1 base and V by 3 bases; bases with no gene match: 2. The CDR3 totals 15 residues.

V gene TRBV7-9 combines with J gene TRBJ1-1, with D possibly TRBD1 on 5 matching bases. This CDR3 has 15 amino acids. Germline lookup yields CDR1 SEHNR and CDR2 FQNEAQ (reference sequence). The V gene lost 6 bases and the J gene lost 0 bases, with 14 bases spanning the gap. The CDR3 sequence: CASRSQVAMNTEAFF. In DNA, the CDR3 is TGTGCCAGCAGGTCACAGGTCGCCATGAACACTGAAGCTTTCTTT.

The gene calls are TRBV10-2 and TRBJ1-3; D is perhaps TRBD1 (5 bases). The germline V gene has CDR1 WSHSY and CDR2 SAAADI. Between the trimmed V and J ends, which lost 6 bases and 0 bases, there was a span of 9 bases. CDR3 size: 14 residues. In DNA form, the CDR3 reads TGCGCCAGCAGCAGCAGGGACTCTGGAAACACCATATATTTT. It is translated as CASSSRDSGNTIYF.

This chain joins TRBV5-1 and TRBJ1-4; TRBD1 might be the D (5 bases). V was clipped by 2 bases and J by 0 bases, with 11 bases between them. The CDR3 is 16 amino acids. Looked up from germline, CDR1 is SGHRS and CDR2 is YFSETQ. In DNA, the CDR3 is TGCGCCAGCAGCTTAGGGGAGGTAGCAACTAATGAAAAACTGTTTTTT. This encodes CASSLGEVATNEKLFF.

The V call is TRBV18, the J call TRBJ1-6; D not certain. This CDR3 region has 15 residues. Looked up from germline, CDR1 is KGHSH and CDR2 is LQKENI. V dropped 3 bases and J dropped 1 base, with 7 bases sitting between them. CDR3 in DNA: TGTGCCAGCTCACCGAGAGAGTCCTATAATTCACCCCTCCACTTT. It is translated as CASSPRESYNSPLHF.

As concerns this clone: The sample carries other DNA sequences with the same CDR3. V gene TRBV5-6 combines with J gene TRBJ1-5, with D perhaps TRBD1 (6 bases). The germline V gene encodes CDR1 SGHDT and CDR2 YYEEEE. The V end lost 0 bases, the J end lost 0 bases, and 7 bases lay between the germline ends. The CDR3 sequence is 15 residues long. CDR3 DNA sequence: TGTGCCAGCAGCTTGGGACAGGCTAGCAATCAGCCCCAGCATTTT. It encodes CASSLGQASNQPQHF.

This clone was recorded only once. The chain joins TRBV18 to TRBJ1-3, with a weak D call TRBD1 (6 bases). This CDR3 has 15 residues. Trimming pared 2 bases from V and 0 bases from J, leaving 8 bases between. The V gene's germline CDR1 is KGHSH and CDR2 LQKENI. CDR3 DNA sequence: TGTGCCAGCTCACCAGGGACAAACTCTGGAAACACCATATATTTT. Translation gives CASSPGTNSGNTIYF. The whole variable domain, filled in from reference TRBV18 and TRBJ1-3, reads NAGVMQNPRHLVRRRGQEARLRCSPMKGHSHVYWYRQLPEEGLKFMVYLQKENIIDESGMPKERFSAEFPKEGPSILRIQQVVRGDSAAYFCASSPGTNSGNTIYFGEGSWLTVV.

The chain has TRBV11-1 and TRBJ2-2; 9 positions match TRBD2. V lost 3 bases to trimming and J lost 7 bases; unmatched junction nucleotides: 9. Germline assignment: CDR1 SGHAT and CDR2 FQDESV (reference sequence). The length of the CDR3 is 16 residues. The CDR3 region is CASSFHASGVNGELFF. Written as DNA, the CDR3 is TGTGCCAGCAGCTTTCATGCTAGCGGGGTCAACGGGGAGCTGTTTTTT. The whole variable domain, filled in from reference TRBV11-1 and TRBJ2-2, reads EAEVAQSPRYKITEKSQAVAFWCDPISGHATLYWYRQILGQGPELLVQFQDESVVDDSQLPKDRFSAERLKGVDSTLKIQPAELGDSAMYLCASSFHASGVNGELFFGEGSRLTVL.

CDR3: CASIPHRREGEKLFF. CDR3 nucleotides: TGCGCCAGCATCCCCCACAGGCGGGAGGGTGAAAAACTGTTTTTT. The chain recombines TRBV4-1 with TRBJ1-4; D might be TRBD1 (5 bases). The CDR3 consists of 15 residues. Trimming stripped 7 bases from V and 7 bases from J, with 19 bases between. CDR1 is MGHRA and CDR2 is YSYEKL in the germline V gene.

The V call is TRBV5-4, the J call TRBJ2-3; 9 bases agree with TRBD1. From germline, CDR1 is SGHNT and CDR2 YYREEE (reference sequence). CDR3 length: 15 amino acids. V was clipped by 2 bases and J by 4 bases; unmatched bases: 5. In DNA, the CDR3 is TGTGCCAGCAGCTTACCGGGACAGGGCGCAGATACGCAGTATTTT. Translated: CASSLPGQGADTQYF.

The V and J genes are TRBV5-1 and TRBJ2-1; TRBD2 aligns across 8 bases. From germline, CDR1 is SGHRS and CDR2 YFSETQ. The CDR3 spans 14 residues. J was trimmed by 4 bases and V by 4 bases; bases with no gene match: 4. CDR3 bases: TGCGCCAGCAGCGGCGGGGGGCCGTACAATGAGCAGTTCTTC. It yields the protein CASSGGGPYNEQFF.